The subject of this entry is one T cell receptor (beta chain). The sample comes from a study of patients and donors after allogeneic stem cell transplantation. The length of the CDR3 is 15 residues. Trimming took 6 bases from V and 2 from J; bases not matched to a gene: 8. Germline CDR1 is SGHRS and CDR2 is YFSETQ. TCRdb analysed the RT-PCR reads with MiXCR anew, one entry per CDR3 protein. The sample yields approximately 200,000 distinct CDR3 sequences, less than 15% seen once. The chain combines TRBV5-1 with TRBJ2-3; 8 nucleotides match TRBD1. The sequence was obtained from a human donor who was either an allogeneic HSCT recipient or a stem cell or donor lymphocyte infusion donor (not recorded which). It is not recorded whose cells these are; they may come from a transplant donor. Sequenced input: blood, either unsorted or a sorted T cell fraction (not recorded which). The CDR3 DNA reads TGCGCCAGCAACTCCCGGGACAGGTACACAGATACGCAGTATTTT. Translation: CASNSRDRYTDTQYF.